Reported below is one T cell receptor (beta chain). Germline lookup yields CDR1 SNHLY and CDR2 FYNNEI. V lost 7 bases, J lost 6 bases, and 5 bases stayed unmatched. This CDR3 has 14 residues. These data are taken from a study of blood T cell repertoires in COVID-19. The protocol was immunoSEQ multiplex PCR, while the TCRdb copy is restricted to in-frame clones and leaves out a portion. The data show approximately 280,000 clones, approximately 80% seen once. This TCR was sampled from a middle-aged man who had been exposed to COVID-19. The chain links TRBV2 to TRBJ2-2; 10 nucleotides match TRBD2. Sequenced: PBMCs or T cells enriched from blood (not recorded which). The CDR3 DNA is TGTGCCAGCAACAGCGGGAGGGCATCCGGGGAGCTGTTTTTT. This sequence encodes CASNSGRASGELFF.